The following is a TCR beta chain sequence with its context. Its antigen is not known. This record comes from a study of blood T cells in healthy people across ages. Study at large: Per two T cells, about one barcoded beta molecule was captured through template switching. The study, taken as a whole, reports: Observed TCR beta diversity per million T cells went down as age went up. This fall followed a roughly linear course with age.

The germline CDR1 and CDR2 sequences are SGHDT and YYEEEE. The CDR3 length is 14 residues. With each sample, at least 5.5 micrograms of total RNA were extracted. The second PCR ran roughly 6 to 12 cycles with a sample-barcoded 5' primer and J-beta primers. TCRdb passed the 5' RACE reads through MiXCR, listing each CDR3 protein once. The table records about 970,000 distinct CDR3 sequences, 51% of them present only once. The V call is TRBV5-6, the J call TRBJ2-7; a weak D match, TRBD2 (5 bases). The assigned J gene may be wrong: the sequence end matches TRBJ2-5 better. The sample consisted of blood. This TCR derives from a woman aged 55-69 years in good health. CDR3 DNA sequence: TGTGCCAGCAGTCTAGGGTGGCTAGCCGAGACCCAGTACTTC. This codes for CASSLGWLAETQYF.